This T cell receptor (beta chain) was sequenced during a study of T cell changes during pregnancy in multiple sclerosis. Only in-frame clones appear in the TCRdb table, and some are missing; sequencing was by immunoSEQ multiplex PCR. The data show some 100,000 clones, 92% seen once. This clone was seen a handful of times. Germline V gene lookup returns CDR1 SQVTM and CDR2 ANQGSEA. The CDR3 spans 12 residues. Trimming removed 6 bases at V and 1 base at J, with 9 bases between. This sequence joins TRBV29-1 and TRBJ1-1; D is unclear. Here the sequenced sample was peripheral blood, taken after pregnancy. The clonotype comes from a female donor with multiple sclerosis, enrolled in a pregnancy study. This CDR3 reads CSVIPGNTEAFF. The DNA for the CDR3 is TGCAGCGTAATACCAGGGAACACTGAAGCTTTCTTT.